Listed here is a single TCR beta chain. The PCR contained 60 Vbeta and 13 Jbeta primers. Measured with immunoSEQ multiplex PCR; TCRdb has only the in-frame clones, and not every one. The sample lists roughly 180,000 clones, just over 75% occurring once. The data originate from a study of cytomegalovirus exposure and HLA in healthy donors. The CDR3 runs to 16 residues. V was trimmed by 1 base and J by 9 bases, leaving 19 bases between them. Per germline, CDR1 SGHTA and CDR2 FQGTGA. This TCR was recovered from an older woman in good health and CMV-seropositive. Source material: PBMCs. The chain couples TRBV7-3 to TRBJ2-1, with D possibly being TRBD2 (5 bases). CDR3 bases: TGTGCCAGCAGCTTAAGGAGGTCGTCGGACGGGTTTGAGCAGTTCTTC. Residues: CASSLRRSSDGFEQFF.